The 30 T cell receptor beta chains below were found in one sample sequenced in a study of response to subunit inactivated influenza vaccine. TCRdb reprocessed the RT-PCR reads via MiXCR and lists one record per CDR3 protein. The data contain around 190,000 distinct CDR3 sequences, about 10% of them seen just once; the ten biggest clones take up roughly 11%. The sample in question was non-naive T cells sorted from PBMCs, obtained on the day of vaccination. These receptors came from a man aged 50 to 59 who received an inactivated influenza vaccine.

This clonotype occurred many times. V and J are TRBV7-2 and TRBJ2-2; D unclear. CDR3 length: 13 residues. Germline V gives CDR1 SGHTA, CDR2 FQGNSA. Trimming cost V 4 bases and J 3 bases, with 6 bases left between them. The CDR3 loop reads CASSSRHTGELFF. DNA for the CDR3: TGTGCCAGCAGCTCTCGGCACACCGGGGAGCTGTTTTTT.

This clonotype showed up just a few times. This chain links TRBV7-2 with TRBJ2-1; TRBD2 agrees at 13 bases. CDR3 length: 15 amino acids. The trim removed 5 bases at V and 7 bases at J, leaving 5 bases unmatched. Germline lookup yields CDR1 SGHTA and CDR2 FQGNSA. The CDR3 sequence: CASSILAGGRNEQFF. The CDR3 region has the DNA TGTGCCAGCAGCATACTAGCGGGGGGGCGGAATGAGCAGTTCTTC. The variable domain in full, completed from reference TRBV7-2 and TRBJ2-1, reads GAGVSQSPSNKVTEKGKDVELRCDPISGHTALYWYRQSLGQGLEFLIYFQGNSAPDKSGLPSDRFSAERTGGSVSTLTIQRTQQEDSAVYLCASSILAGGRNEQFFGPGTRLTVL.

Here the CDR3 DNA reads TGTGCCAGCAGCTCGAGGGGGGTGAGCACAGATACGCAGTATTTT. Amino acid sequence: CASSSRGVSTDTQYF. The chain couples TRBV7-2 to TRBJ2-3; D is tentatively TRBD1 or TRBD2 (6 bases each). The CDR3 runs 15 residues. V was shortened by 4 bases and J by 0 bases, with 11 bases between the two germline ends. CDR1 is SGHTA and CDR2 is FQGNSA in the germline V gene. Full variable domain (missing parts from reference TRBV7-2 and TRBJ2-3): GAGVSQSPSNKVTEKGKDVELRCDPISGHTALYWYRQSLGQGLEFLIYFQGNSAPDKSGLPSDRFSAERTGGSVSTLTIQRTQQEDSAVYLCASSSRGVSTDTQYFGPGTRLTVL.

This clonotype came up many times. This chain joins TRBV4-2 and TRBJ1-6; 7 nucleotides agree with TRBD1. Germline V gives CDR1 LGHNA, CDR2 YNFKEQ. The CDR3 runs 14 residues. V shed 4 bases and J 7 bases; nucleotides not matched to a gene: 4. The CDR3 spells CASSRDSQNSPLHF. The CDR3 region has the DNA TGTGCCAGCAGCCGGGACAGTCAAAATTCACCCCTCCACTTT.

This rearrangement joins TRBV4-2 to TRBJ1-2; no clear D. V was trimmed by 1 base and J by 1 base, leaving 10 bases between them. The CDR3 contains 15 residues. Germline V lookup: CDR1 LGHNA, CDR2 YNFKEQ. This CDR3 is CASSQGSGDNYGYTF. As DNA, the CDR3 is TGTGCCAGCAGCCAAGGTTCCGGGGATAACTATGGCTACACCTTC.

Ten or more counts support this clonotype. The chain joins TRBV10-3 to TRBJ2-7, with D perhaps TRBD1 (5 bases). CDR1 is ENHRY, CDR2 SYGVKD, per germline. There are 14 residues in the CDR3. Trimming took 3 bases from V and 0 from J, leaving 9 bases between them. CDR3 sequence (DNA): TGTGCCATCAGTGACTTTGACAGCTCCTACGAGCAGTACTTC. Amino acid sequence: CAISDFDSSYEQYF.

The sample holds many counts of this clonotype. The rearrangement uses TRBV29-1 and TRBJ2-7; tentative D call: TRBD2 (5 bases). Germline values: CDR1 SQVTM, CDR2 ANQGSEA. V was trimmed by 4 bases and J by 2 bases, leaving 6 bases between them. The CDR3 sequence is 11 residues long. The CDR3 nucleotides are TGCAGCGTTGTCGGGACCTACGAGCAGTACTTC. It codes for CSVVGTYEQYF.

This clonotype appeared many times. The J gene is TRBJ2-2, the V gene TRBV7-9, with D maybe TRBD2 (6 bases). The length of the CDR3 is 14 residues. Germline V lookup: CDR1 SEHNR, CDR2 FQNEAQ (reference sequence). V was shortened by 2 bases and J by 4 bases, with 8 bases between the two germline ends. CDR3 sequence reads: CASSLKLATGELFF. CDR3 nucleotides: TGTGCCAGCAGCTTAAAACTAGCCACCGGGGAGCTGTTTTTT.

The chain is built from TRBV12-3 or TRBV12-4 and TRBJ2-5; 7 nucleotides match TRBD2. CDR3 length equals 15 residues. The trim removed 4 bases at V and 2 bases at J, leaving 7 bases unmatched. Written as DNA, the CDR3 is TGTGCCAGCAGTTACCCACCTAGCGGACAAGAGACCCAGTACTTC. Amino acids: CASSYPPSGQETQYF.

This clonotype was counted ten times or more. The CDR3 DNA follows: TGCAGCGTTGAATCCGGGCTTGAGCAGTTCTTC. Protein: CSVESGLEQFF. The J gene is TRBJ2-1, the V gene TRBV29-1, with D unresolved. This CDR3 contains 11 residues. With 2 bases removed from V and 9 bases from J, the gap between germline ends came to 8 bases. Per germline, CDR1 SQVTM and CDR2 ANQGSEA.

The gene calls are TRBV9 and TRBJ2-7; a possible D gene is TRBD2 (5 bases). Trimming took 0 bases from V and 0 from J, leaving 13 bases between them. CDR3 size: 16 residues. Germline V gene data show CDR1 as SGDLS and CDR2 as YYNGEE. The chain's CDR3 is CASSVDPVALSYEQYF. The CDR3 bases are TGTGCCAGCAGCGTAGATCCAGTAGCGCTCTCCTACGAGCAGTACTTC.

This clonotype occurred a few times. V is TRBV5-5 and J is TRBJ1-5, with TRBD1 as a possible D gene (5 bases). The V and J ends lost 0 bases and 6 bases respectively, with 13 bases between them. Germline V CDR1 and CDR2: SGHKS, YYEKEE (reference sequence). The length of the CDR3 is 15 residues. CDR3 amino acids: CASSLEGQGTQPQHF. The CDR3 DNA sequence: TGTGCCAGCAGCTTGGAGGGGCAGGGTACTCAGCCCCAGCATTTT.

CDR3 coding DNA: TGTGCCAGGGACAGGGTGACTGGGGCCAACGTCCTGACTTTC. Translated: CARDRVTGANVLTF. The rearrangement joins TRBV2 to TRBJ2-6; TRBD1 matches 8 bases. From germline, CDR1 is SNHLY and CDR2 FYNNEI. This CDR3 is built from 14 residues. Trimming cost V 9 bases and J 2 bases; bases outside gene matches: 3.

This clonotype was observed a handful of times. This sequence joins TRBV29-1 and TRBJ2-3, with 10 nucleotides matching TRBD1. V lost 4 bases and J lost 5; bases outside the gene matches: 9. The germline V gene has CDR1 SQVTM and CDR2 ANQGSEA. The CDR3 has 15 amino acids. The CDR3 spells CSVVGSGTGVDTQYF. The CDR3 bases are TGCAGCGTTGTAGGCTCGGGGACAGGGGTAGATACGCAGTATTTT.

This clonotype has a handful of counts. The chain links TRBV7-8 to TRBJ1-6; D is undetermined. The germline V and J ends were trimmed by 2 bases and 0 bases, with 8 bases remaining between them. This CDR3 has 16 residues. Germline CDR1 reads SGHVS; CDR2 reads FQNEAQ. The CDR3 sequence is CASSLTESSYNSPLHF. The CDR3 DNA is TGTGCCAGCAGCTTAACAGAAAGCTCCTATAATTCACCCCTCCACTTT.

Regarding this clonotype: One junction end disagrees with the germline gene, perhaps due to a read error. This rearrangement joins TRBV11-2 to TRBJ1-6; D is possibly TRBD1 (6 bases). Per germline, CDR1 SGHAT and CDR2 FQNNGV. The CDR3 loop spans 13 amino acids. CDR3 in amino acids: CASSTGYTSPLHF. The CDR3 DNA is TGTGCCAGCAGTACAGGGTATACTTCACCCCTCCACTTT.

This clonotype was seen only a few times. The rearrangement links TRBV20-1 to TRBJ1-5, with 8 bases identical to TRBD1. V shed 5 bases, J shed 2 bases, and the junction held 23 bases outside the gene matches. The CDR3 extends over 20 amino acids. The germline V gene encodes CDR1 DFQATT and CDR2 SNEGSKA (reference sequence). Here the CDR3 reads CSAHSFPTGGIPAGNQPQHF. CDR3 sequence (DNA): TGCAGTGCTCACTCGTTCCCCACAGGGGGTATTCCTGCGGGCAATCAGCCCCAGCATTTT.

A note on this clonotype: This may arise from a read error, as a much more abundant clone is one base away. The chain has TRBV20-1 and TRBJ1-3, with TRBD1 matching over 8 bases. In germline, CDR1 is DFQATT, CDR2 SNEGSKA (reference sequence). Trimming took 0 bases from V and 6 from J; bases not matched to a gene: 10. This CDR3 is built from 16 residues. As DNA, the CDR3 is TGCAGTGCTAGAGAAGTCCAGGGGGCCGATGCAAACACCATATATTTT. It specifies CSAREVQGADANTIYF.

As regards this clonotype: A read error is possible here, since a much larger clone lies one base away. The chain couples TRBV2 to TRBJ1-5; the D is unclear. CDR3 length: 13 amino acids. Germline V gene lookup returns CDR1 SNHLY and CDR2 FYNNEI. Trimming cost V 9 bases and J 7 bases, with 16 bases left between them. CDR3 residues: CARRKLGYQPQHF. DNA for the CDR3: TGTGCCAGAAGGAAGCTCGGATACCAGCCCCAGCATTTT.

This clonotype was counted ten times or more. The gene calls are TRBV7-9 and TRBJ2-3; TRBD2 aligns across 11 bases. CDR3 length: 15 amino acids. Trimming removed 4 bases from V and 1 base from J; junction bases left unmatched: 1. Germline CDR1 and CDR2: SEHNR and FQNEAQ (reference sequence). CDR3 sequence (DNA): TGTGCCAGCAGCTCGACTAGCGGGGGCACAGATACGCAGTATTTT. Protein sequence: CASSSTSGGTDTQYF.

This clonotype turned up a few times. This sequence joins TRBV24-1 and TRBJ2-3; tentatively, D is TRBD1 (5 bases). V lost 2 bases and J 4 bases, leaving 9 bases between the germline ends. CDR1 and CDR2 (germline): KGHDR, SFDVKD. This CDR3 is 14 amino acids long. CDR3 DNA: TGTGCCACCAGTGATTCCTCAGGGTCAGATACGCAGTATTTT. It yields the protein CATSDSSGSDTQYF.

The table lists this clonotype with many counts. The chain uses TRBV12-3 or TRBV12-4 and TRBJ2-5; TRBD2 aligns across 8 bases. The CDR3 length is 15 residues. The J segment lost 10 bases and the V segment lost 6 bases, leaving 16 bases of the junction unmatched. Here the CDR3 reads CASSSTRGGAQDQYF. The CDR3 DNA reads TGTGCCAGCAGCTCAACCCGGGGGGGGGCCCAGGACCAGTACTTC.

The table lists this clonotype with many counts. The rearrangement uses TRBV7-9 and TRBJ2-3, with TRBD2 matching 9 bases. Trimming at V came to 4 bases and at J to 0 bases, leaving 5 bases not matched to a gene. Germline values: CDR1 SEHNR, CDR2 FQNEAQ (reference sequence). CDR3 length equals 16 residues. CDR3 amino acids: CASSSRTSASTDTQYF. The CDR3 bases are TGTGCCAGCAGCTCCCGGACTAGCGCGAGCACAGATACGCAGTATTTT.

The CDR3 region has the DNA TGCAGTGCTAGAGGCCTGGCAGGCTATGGCTACACCTTC. It encodes CSARGLAGYGYTF. The chain is built from TRBV20-1 and TRBJ1-2; D call uncertain. V was trimmed by 1 base and J by 4 bases, leaving 10 bases between them. Germline CDR1 and CDR2: DFQATT and SNEGSKA (reference sequence). The CDR3 is 13 amino acids.

Many counts were recorded for this clonotype. The gene calls are TRBV5-1 and TRBJ2-3; TRBD1 matches at 8 bases. The CDR3 is made up of 16 amino acids. Germline V lookup: CDR1 SGHRS, CDR2 YFSETQ. With 0 bases clipped from V and 4 bases from J, the junction kept 7 bases outside the gene matches. CDR3 amino acids: CASSLVAGGSPDTQYF. The DNA of the CDR3 is TGCGCCAGCAGCTTGGTAGCAGGGGGCTCGCCAGATACGCAGTATTTT.

At least ten counts were recorded for this clonotype. This sequence joins TRBV20-1 and TRBJ2-7; either TRBD1 or TRBD2 may supply D (5 bases each). Germline assignment: CDR1 DFQATT and CDR2 SNEGSKA (reference sequence). This CDR3 has 13 amino acids. In nucleotides, the CDR3 is TGCAGCGTCGATCGGGGCAGGGAGAACGAGCAGTACTTC. Its protein product is CSVDRGRENEQYF.

This rearrangement joins TRBV20-1 to TRBJ2-7; D is unresolved. V lost 1 base and J 0 bases, leaving 7 bases between the germline ends. The CDR3 extends over 13 amino acids. The germline V gene has CDR1 DFQATT and CDR2 SNEGSKA (reference sequence). The CDR3 DNA is TGCAGTGCTAGAGCTCCGGCCTCCTACGAGCAGTACTTC. It codes for CSARAPASYEQYF.

This clonotype was found a few times. The chain is built from TRBV20-1 and TRBJ2-7; TRBD1 aligns across 10 bases. The CDR3 contains 14 residues. Germline V gene data show CDR1 as DFQATT and CDR2 as SNEGSKA (reference sequence). Trimming at V came to 4 bases and at J to 2 bases, leaving 5 bases not matched to a gene. CDR3 DNA: TGCAGTGCTACAGACAGGGGGCGCACCTACGAGCAGTACTTC. This sequence encodes CSATDRGRTYEQYF.

The chain couples TRBV7-6 to TRBJ2-1; perhaps TRBD2 as D (6 bases). This CDR3 is built from 17 residues. Per germline, CDR1 SGHVS and CDR2 FNYEAQ. V was pared by 4 bases and J by 10 bases, with 26 bases between. The CDR3 region is CASSSPVGGSGGPEQFF. CDR3 bases: TGTGCCAGCAGCTCCCCGGTAGGAGGTAGCGGAGGGCCGGAGCAGTTCTTC.

This chain uses TRBV4-1 with TRBJ1-3; D is uncertain. The CDR3 has 15 residues. Germline V gives CDR1 MGHRA, CDR2 YSYEKL. With 5 bases removed from V and 0 bases from J, the gap between germline ends came to 11 bases. The CDR3: CASSRRETSGNTIYF. CDR3 nucleotide sequence: TGCGCCAGCAGCAGGAGGGAGACCTCTGGAAACACCATATATTTT.